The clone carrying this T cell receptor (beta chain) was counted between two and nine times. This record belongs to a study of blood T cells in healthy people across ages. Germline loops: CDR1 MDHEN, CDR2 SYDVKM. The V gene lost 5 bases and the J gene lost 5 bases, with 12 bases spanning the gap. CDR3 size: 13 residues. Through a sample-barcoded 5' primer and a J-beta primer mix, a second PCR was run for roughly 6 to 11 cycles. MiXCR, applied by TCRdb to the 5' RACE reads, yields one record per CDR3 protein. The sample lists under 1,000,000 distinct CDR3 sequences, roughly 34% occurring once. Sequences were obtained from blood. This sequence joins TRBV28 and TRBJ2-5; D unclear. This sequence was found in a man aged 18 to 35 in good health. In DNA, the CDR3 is TGTGCCAGCAGTCCCCCCCAGTGGGAGACCCAGTACTTC. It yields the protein CASSPPQWETQYF.